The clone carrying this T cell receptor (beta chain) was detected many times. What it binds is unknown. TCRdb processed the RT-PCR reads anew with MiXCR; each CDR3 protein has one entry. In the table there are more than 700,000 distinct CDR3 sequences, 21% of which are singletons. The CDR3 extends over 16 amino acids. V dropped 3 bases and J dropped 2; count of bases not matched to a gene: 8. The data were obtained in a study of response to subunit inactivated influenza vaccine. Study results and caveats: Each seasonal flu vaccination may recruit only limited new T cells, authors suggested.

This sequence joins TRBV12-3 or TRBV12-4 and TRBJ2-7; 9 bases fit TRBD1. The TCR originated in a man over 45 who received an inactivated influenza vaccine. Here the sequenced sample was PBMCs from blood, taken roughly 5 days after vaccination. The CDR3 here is CASSFYRDREAYEQYF. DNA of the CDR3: TGTGCCAGCAGTTTTTACAGGGACAGGGAAGCCTACGAGCAGTACTTC.